This TCR beta chain derives from a study of cytomegalovirus exposure and HLA in healthy donors (dated by TCRdb to the late 2010s). Broadly, across the study: An earlier analysis of roughly 630 of the donors reported 250 to 300 Gb of sequence data and more than 90 million unique TCR beta sequences from approximately 180 million T cells. About 310 gigabases of sequencing data and tens of millions of unique TCR sequences were included in an early release covering 500 to 750 HLA-typed donors. Of the roughly 400 genotyped donors, 65% to 90% fell in the genetic ancestry cluster associated with self-reported Caucasian donors. The study aimed to test whether signatures of past pathogen exposure could be identified by cataloging public T cell receptors. Using immunosequencing, the study profiled T cell repertoires from around 670 subjects and related those repertoires to cytomegalovirus serostatus. In addition to the first cohort of approximately 670 subjects, a separate validation cohort of about 120 different subjects was used. High-throughput TCR immunosequencing, statistical association of individual TCRs with disease status, and machine learning were combined to predict cytomegalovirus infection status. A later analysis re-examined previously published TCR beta repertoires from several hundred donors and added high-resolution HLA genotyping to investigate patterns of TCR occurrence. In the later analysis, no new phenotypic data were used to find candidate immune exposures; instead, reliance was placed on TCR beta sequences and their occurrence across donors. To decide whether each TCR beta V gene segment behaved as functional or pseudogenic, an earlier analysis of some 600 of the donors relied on high-throughput TCR beta sequencing. Donor age, sex, ethnicity and CMV serostatus were compiled together with the repertoire data. Genome-wide SNP genotypes for about 65% of the 666 donors were used in a later genetic analysis, which treated that subset as a discovery cohort. Every repertoire in the discovery cohort had been generated on one and the same sequencing platform. HLA typing included class I and class II loci at four-digit resolution. The number of typed donors differed by locus: 629-630 for A, B, C, DRB1 and DQB1; 500 to 550 for DQA1; some 610 for DPA1; and approximately 450 for DPB1. About 5 DR-DQ haplotypes were handled as single units for association and clustering, since linkage in the cohort was strong. Among about 370 genotyped donors of the cohort, an average of approximately 200,000 unique TCR beta nucleotide sequences was sequenced per donor, of which about 18% were non-productive. The paper's findings and limits, for the study overall: The earlier analysis of approximately 540 of the donors excluded 15 to 20 rarely observed V segments, including chromosome 9 orphons, because counts were too low. An earlier analysis of around 600 of the donors showed that most TCR beta V segments appeared in productive rearrangements either about 87% or about 30% of the time, which broadly matched IMGT annotations. The study gave a list of about 160 TCR beta chains associated with cytomegalovirus. According to a later analysis, most CMV-associated TCR beta chains appeared to be HLA-restricted, and the HLA associations seemed to be driven largely by CMV exposure. In a later analysis, TCR association rates were found to vary across HLA loci, with the most associated TCRs seen for DRB1 alleles and the fewest for HLA-C alleles. CMV serostatus was the only immune exposure information available for the cohort. Linkage disequilibrium might explain the correlated functional status among segregating V segments, but an unknown experimental factor could not be excluded. Because HLA typing was missing for some donors at each locus, association tests included only the typed subset. Across donors, most TCR sequences were observed very rarely, whereas some public TCRs were present in many individuals. The 87-base-pair reads could not distinguish some IMGT-functional V segments, including TRBV6-2 and TRBV6-3, so those segments were excluded. According to a later genetic analysis, donors in an Asian-associated ancestry cluster had fewer N-insertions in productive TCRs than the approximately 610-donor mean. The cohort was sequenced for TCR beta chains only, and without alpha or paired-chain data the features that could be detected were limited. A group of highly shared sequence variants was considered likely to be a technical artifact of the sequencing pipeline. V-gene and J-gene trimming of TCR beta chains was associated with a missense DCLRE1C variant in a later genetic analysis, and the association was replicated in an independent cohort. Assigning TCR associations to individual alleles was difficult when HLA alleles, especially DR and DQ, strongly co-occurred. In a later analysis, HLA-associated TCR beta chains showed more clonal expansion and lower generation probabilities than non-associated chains that were equally common. A later analysis associated about 18,000 TCR beta sequences with specific HLA alleles at a false discovery rate of 0.05. In both the original and validation cohorts, the classifier was reported to diagnose cytomegalovirus status with high specificity and sensitivity. The authors suggested that the approach could potentially be generalized to other disease states and immunological phenotypes. A later analysis reported that several top co-occurrence clusters appeared linked to parvovirus B19, influenza, CMV and Epstein-Barr virus. Roughly uniform sequencing depth across donors was assumed in presence/absence analyses, although this assumption may not hold. A further reported finding was that TCR beta sequences accurately predicted the HLA-A and HLA-B alleles for most subjects in the first cohort. In vitro tests confirmed that a few of the cytomegalovirus-associated TCR beta chains recognize cytomegalovirus antigens.

The cohort was made up of under 800 healthy bone marrow donors. Cohort members were all nominally healthy when sampled, although unrecorded immune exposures were likely present. CMV serostatus was recorded as positive for roughly 300 and negative for 352 of the 666 cohort members, whereas no CMV serostatus was recorded for the donor in question. Every donor gave a peripheral blood sample, and the peripheral blood mononuclear cells from that sample were used for TCR beta sequencing. Genomic DNA was extracted from the blood cell samples with the Qiagen DNeasy Blood Extraction Kit. CDR1 and CDR2 are drawn from the germline V gene: SQVTM, ANQGSEA. The V and J ends are trimmed by 4 bases and 5 bases, leaving 9 bases between them. Taken from cysteine to phenylalanine, the CDR3 has 12 residues. The CDR3 DNA has 36 bases and is translated from base 1. Library preparation employed the immunoSEQ multiplex PCR assay. A mixture of 60 forward primers for TCR Vbeta segments and 13 reverse primers for TCR Jbeta segments was used in the multiplex PCR. The CDR3 region of rearranged TCR beta genes was amplified from genomic DNA with a multiplex PCR assay. Amplified TCR beta libraries were sequenced as 87-base-pair reads on the Illumina HiSeq System. On the authors' methods: A later analysis counted about 80 million unique TCR beta chains across the 550 to 800 repertoires, and roughly 9.9 million of these chains were shared by at least two donors. Raw reads were error-corrected and collapsed into unique sequences with a nearest-neighbor algorithm that merged closely related sequences to remove PCR and sequencing errors. Alignment of CDR3 sequences to IMGT reference sequences was used to assign V, D and J gene segments. For a sequence to be retained, a match of at least six nucleotides was required to both a V gene segment and a J gene segment. Rearrangements were called productive when the CDR3 lacked stop codons and stayed in frame with V and J; all others were non-productive. CDR3 was defined according to IMGT convention as the region running from the second conserved V-encoded cysteine to the conserved J-encoded phenylalanine. In an earlier analysis of around 570 of the donors, sequences lacking an unambiguous match to a single V gene segment were excluded. An earlier analysis of fewer than 650 of the donors classified V segments as functional when productive rearrangements were above 56.7% and as segregating when the standard deviation between donors was above 5%. A statistical classification framework was developed to diagnose cytomegalovirus status using the catalog of TCR beta chain sequences. A later analysis assigned V and J genes by comparing TCR nucleotide sequences with IMGT/GENE-DB human TR gene sequences. Using the TCRdist pipeline, a later analysis assigned CDR3 sequences along with most-parsimonious VDJ recombination scenarios. In a later analysis, every TCR beta chain was defined by the combination of its CDR3 amino acid sequence and its V-gene family, and reads without a unique V-gene family were dropped. As a way to deal with suspected cross-contamination and a sequencing artifact, a later analysis dropped 450 to 600 nucleotide sequences that were highly shared and had low generation probability. A later analysis calculated a clonal expansion index for each public chain from normalized within-repertoire ranks of inferred template counts. In a later analysis, generation probabilities were computed with a VDJ recombination model fitted to out-of-frame rearrangements, and the resulting probabilities were checked against IGoR. In a later analysis, hypergeometric tests were used to score TCR-TCR, TCR-HLA and TCR-CMV co-occurrence, with a repertoire-size bias correction applied to TCR pairs. False discovery rates were estimated in a later analysis by permuting HLA or CMV assignments 20 times. A later analysis grouped co-occurring TCRs with DBSCAN, adding TCRdist sequence similarity when clustering within HLA-allele-positive subsets. Repertoires with fewer than 30,000 or more than 120,000 public chains were left out of co-occurrence clustering, as were about five repertoires with anomalous nucleotide sharing. In its TCRdb copy, this immuneACCESS table keeps in-frame sequences only and misses some clones. Where compared with another copy, unresolved V genes explain less than half of these, and the others have no known cause. D and trimming were read from the DNA, whereas the V and J calls and clone size are those reported in that table. This sample lists over 100,000 clones; about 70% were detected once. The ten largest clones take up 2% to 2.5% of the sample.

With regard to this clone: Its antigen is unknown. It has no much larger one-base neighbor in the sample; base qualities were not kept.

The material sequenced was PBMCs. The chain is made from TRBV29-1 and TRBJ2-1, with TRBD1 as a weak D call on 6 bases. This clonotype was obtained from a human donor in good health. The nucleotides are TGCAGCGTTGTGAGGGGGAACAATGAGCAGTTCTTC. Its translation reads: CSVVRGNNEQFF.